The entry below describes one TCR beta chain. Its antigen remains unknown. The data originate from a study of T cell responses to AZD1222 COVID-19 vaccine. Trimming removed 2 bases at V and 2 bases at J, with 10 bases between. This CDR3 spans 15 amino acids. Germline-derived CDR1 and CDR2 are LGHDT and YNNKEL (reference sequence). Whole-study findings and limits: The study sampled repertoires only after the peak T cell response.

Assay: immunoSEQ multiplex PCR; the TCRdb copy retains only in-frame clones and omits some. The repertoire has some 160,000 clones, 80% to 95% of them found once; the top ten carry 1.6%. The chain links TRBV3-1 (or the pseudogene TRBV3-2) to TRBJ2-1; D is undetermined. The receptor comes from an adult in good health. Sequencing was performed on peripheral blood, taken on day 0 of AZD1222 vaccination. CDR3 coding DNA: TGTGCCAGCAGCCAATTTCCTGGGCCCTACAATGAGCAGTTCTTC. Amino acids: CASSQFPGPYNEQFF.